These 29 T cell receptor beta chains originate from one sample sequenced in a study of blood T cell repertoires in COVID-19. Profiled with immunoSEQ multiplex PCR; TCRdb holds only in-frame clones, not every one. The sample shows fewer than 400,000 clones, approximately 81% of them seen only once. Sequencing was done on a sample of peripheral blood. The origin of the receptors is a woman younger than 30 with acute or convalescent COVID-19.

As to this clone: Different DNA sequences within this sample yield the same CDR3. The rearrangement uses TRBV5-1 and TRBJ2-7; 9 nucleotides match TRBD1. V lost 0 bases to trimming and J lost 3 bases; unmatched junction nucleotides: 4. The CDR3 contains 15 residues. CDR1 and CDR2 from the germline V gene are SGHRS and YFSETQ. The CDR3 DNA reads TGCGCCAGCAGCTTGGGCCCGGGACAGGGCTACGAGCAGTACTTC. Translation gives CASSLGPGQGYEQYF.

This clone has a handful of counts. The chain carries TRBV10-2 and TRBJ1-3, with 7 bases lining up with TRBD1. Germline assignment: CDR1 WSHSY and CDR2 SAAADI. The CDR3 has 14 residues. V dropped 3 bases and J dropped 6; count of bases not matched to a gene: 5. The DNA for the CDR3 is TGCGCCAGCAGTGACCGGGACAGAGCAAACACCATATATTTT. Its protein is CASSDRDRANTIYF.

This chain uses TRBV12-3 or TRBV12-4 with TRBJ1-1; D perhaps matches TRBD1 (5 bases). V was shortened by 3 bases and J by 5 bases, with 10 bases between the two germline ends. The length of the CDR3 is 13 residues. The CDR3, as DNA: TGTGCCAGCAGTTTTCAGGGTTCGACTGAAGCTTTCTTT. Translated, it gives CASSFQGSTEAFF.

This chain links TRBV28 with TRBJ2-1, with TRBD2 matching 10 bases. The CDR3 runs 14 residues. Germline V lookup: CDR1 MDHEN, CDR2 SYDVKM. J was trimmed by 7 bases and V by 6 bases; bases with no gene match: 6. The CDR3 DNA follows: TGTGCCAGCAGCGAAGCGGGGGGGCCGAATGAGCAGTTCTTC. This codes for CASSEAGGPNEQFF.

The gene calls are TRBV19 and TRBJ1-4; no definite D call. Trimming shortened V by 2 bases and J by 5 bases, and 9 bases separated the two germline ends. Germline CDR1 LNHDA, CDR2 SQIVND (reference sequence). The CDR3 has 14 amino acids. CDR3 sequence: CASSITAGNEKLFF. CDR3 DNA sequence: TGTGCCAGTAGTATAACGGCAGGAAATGAAAAACTGTTTTTT.

V is TRBV2 and J is TRBJ2-7, with 9 positions matching TRBD1. The germline V gene has CDR1 SNHLY and CDR2 FYNNEI. The trim removed 6 bases at V and 5 bases at J, leaving 8 bases unmatched. This CDR3 contains 14 residues. The CDR3 loop is CASSAGQGSNEQYF. The DNA for the CDR3 is TGTGCCAGCAGCGCGGGACAGGGAAGTAACGAGCAGTACTTC. Supplemented by reference TRBV2 and TRBJ2-7, the full variable domain reads EPEVTQTPSHQVTQMGQEVILRCVPISNHLYFYWYRQILGQKVEFLVSFYNNEISEKSEIFDDQFSVERPDGSNFTLKIRSTKLEDSAMYFCASSAGQGSNEQYFGPGTRLTVT.

The CDR3 DNA follows: TGTGCCAGCAGTCAACAGGGGGCGCGCGGCTACACCTTC. Translation: CASSQQGARGYTF. The chain couples TRBV28 to TRBJ1-2; 9 positions match TRBD1. Germline CDR1 reads MDHEN; CDR2 reads SYDVKM. With 5 bases clipped from V and 8 bases from J, the junction kept 6 bases outside the gene matches. There are 13 residues in the CDR3.

This clone was seen a handful of times. The chain links TRBV19 to TRBJ1-1; possibly TRBD1 for D (5 bases). The germline gives CDR1 LNHDA, CDR2 SQIVND (reference sequence). CDR3 length: 14 amino acids. The CDR3 reads CAGTLAGVGTEAFF. Written as DNA, the CDR3 is TGTGCAGGGACCTTGGCGGGGGTTGGCACTGAAGCTTTCTTT.

The J gene is TRBJ1-1, the V gene TRBV4-2; 7 nucleotides match TRBD1. In germline, CDR1 is LGHNA, CDR2 YNFKEQ. The CDR3 has 16 residues. V was clipped by 0 bases and J by 6 bases; unmatched bases: 10. The CDR3 DNA sequence: TGTGCCAGCAGCCAAGATGAAGGAGGGGGCTACCCTGAAGCTTTCTTT. Translating gives CASSQDEGGGYPEAFF.

The chain employs TRBV6-5 and TRBJ1-5; D uncertain. From germline, CDR1 is MNHEY and CDR2 SVGAGI. This CDR3 spans 14 amino acids. V gave up 6 bases and J gave up 5 bases, with 14 bases separating them. CDR3 DNA: TGTGCCAGCAGCGCTAGGACGGGGTATCAGCCCCAGCATTTT. It translates to CASSARTGYQPQHF.

This clone was found a few times. This chain connects TRBV28 to TRBJ1-2, with 7 bases that match TRBD1. CDR1 is MDHEN, CDR2 SYDVKM, per germline. V lost 6 bases to trimming and J lost 7 bases; unmatched junction nucleotides: 11. There are 14 residues in the CDR3. CDR3 region: CASSRLQGQGGYTF. The CDR3 DNA reads TGTGCCAGCAGCCGCCTACAGGGGCAGGGTGGCTACACCTTC.

The rearrangement joins TRBV28 to TRBJ2-2; D not resolved. V dropped 6 bases and J dropped 4 bases, with 6 bases sitting between them. The CDR3 is 12 amino acids. The germline CDR1 and CDR2 sequences are MDHEN and SYDVKM. CDR3 coding DNA: TGTGCCAGCAGCCATAGCACCGGGGAGCTGTTTTTT. Amino acid sequence: CASSHSTGELFF.

J is TRBJ1-2 and V is TRBV28; D is ambiguous. The V end lost 10 bases, the J end lost 1 base, and 10 bases lay between the germline ends. Per the germline V gene, CDR1 is MDHEN and CDR2 is SYDVKM. CDR3 size: 12 residues. The CDR3 spells CAIARVNYGYTF. The CDR3 DNA sequence: TGTGCCATCGCCCGGGTTAACTATGGCTACACCTTC.

The chain joins TRBV7-2 to TRBJ1-1; D is possibly TRBD1 (5 bases). V lost 3 bases and J lost 3, with 11 bases in between. Germline CDR1 is SGHTA and CDR2 is FQGNSA. This CDR3 spans 14 amino acids. The CDR3 DNA reads TGTGCCAGCAGCTTGAGGGAGGGGTACACTGAAGCTTTCTTT. This gives the protein CASSLREGYTEAFF.

The J gene is TRBJ1-2, the V gene TRBV27, with a possible D match to TRBD1 (6 bases). The V gene's germline CDR1 is MNHEY and CDR2 SMNVEV (reference sequence). The CDR3 is made up of 13 amino acids. The V gene lost 5 bases and the J gene lost 3 bases, with 10 bases spanning the gap. CDR3 region: CASSLQGHYGYTF. CDR3 coding DNA: TGTGCCAGCAGTCTACAGGGCCACTATGGCTACACCTTC.

The chain joins TRBV5-1 to TRBJ2-3; 8 bases line up with TRBD2. The CDR3 loop spans 16 amino acids. Germline CDR1 reads SGHRS; CDR2 reads YFSETQ. Germline trimming cut 4 bases from V and 0 bases from J; bases unmatched to any gene: 7. This CDR3 reads CASSPGLEVSTDTQYF. Written as DNA, the CDR3 is TGCGCCAGCAGCCCGGGACTAGAGGTTAGCACAGATACGCAGTATTTT.

The chain links TRBV13 to TRBJ1-1; 9 bases align to TRBD1. The junction had 7 bases not matched to a gene; V was cut back by 4 bases and J by 4 bases. Germline CDR1 and CDR2: PRHDT and FYEKMQ (reference sequence). CDR3 length equals 15 residues. The CDR3 here is CASSSRDRDSTEAFF. The CDR3 DNA follows: TGTGCCAGCAGCTCCCGGGACAGGGATAGCACTGAAGCTTTCTTT.

This clone was recorded only once. The V and J genes are TRBV7-8 and TRBJ2-5; D gene ambiguous. Trimming took off 2 bases at V and 12 bases at J, with 4 bases between the two ends. The CDR3 contains 9 residues. Germline-derived CDR1 and CDR2 are SGHVS and FQNEAQ. CDR3 in DNA: TGTGCCAGCAGCTTATCGGAGTACTTC. Its translation is CASSLSEYF.

This chain joins TRBV28 and TRBJ2-1; TRBD2 agrees at 16 bases. The germline V gene encodes CDR1 MDHEN and CDR2 SYDVKM. The V and J ends lost 2 bases and 8 bases, in that order; junction bases with no gene match: 15. This CDR3 spans 20 amino acids. The CDR3 here is CASSLRGPRGLAGGPDEQFF. CDR3 nucleotide sequence: TGTGCCAGCAGTTTACGGGGACCGCGGGGACTAGCGGGAGGGCCGGATGAGCAGTTCTTC.

V is TRBV19 and J is TRBJ1-4, with 9 positions matching TRBD1. CDR3 size: 19 residues. CDR1 and CDR2 (germline): LNHDA, SQIVND (reference sequence). Trimming removed 0 bases from V and 6 bases from J; junction bases left unmatched: 14. The CDR3 reads CASSIDVSGQGRRDEKLFF. The CDR3 DNA is TGTGCCAGTAGTATAGATGTCTCGGGACAGGGCCGGCGTGATGAAAAACTGTTTTTT.

The chain combines TRBV5-4 with TRBJ2-1; D is perhaps TRBD2 (7 bases). V was clipped by 6 bases and J by 6 bases, with 22 bases between them. CDR3 size: 16 residues. Germline V gene sequence: CDR1 SGHNT, CDR2 YYREEE (reference sequence). CDR3 loop: CASNPLRGGDLNEQFF. CDR3 nucleotides: TGTGCCAGCAACCCTCTTAGGGGGGGCGATCTCAATGAGCAGTTCTTC.

The chain couples TRBV28 to TRBJ1-3; tentatively, D is TRBD1 (5 bases). This CDR3 comprises 15 residues. V gave up 6 bases and J gave up 4 bases, with 16 bases separating them. CDR1 is MDHEN, CDR2 SYDVKM, per germline. The CDR3 DNA follows: TGTGCCAGCAGCAATGACAGTACTCCAGGAAACACCATATATTTT. The encoded protein is CASSNDSTPGNTIYF.

The chain combines TRBV25-1 with TRBJ2-1; perhaps TRBD2 as D (6 bases). The ends were cut back, 11 bases at V and 5 bases at J, with 16 bases in the middle. The germline V gene encodes CDR1 MGHDK and CDR2 SYGVNS. The CDR3 is made up of 13 amino acids. The CDR3 region is CAGGRTGDNEQFF. The CDR3, as DNA: TGTGCCGGGGGACGGACGGGGGACAATGAGCAGTTCTTC.

The CDR3 bases are TGTGCCAGCAGTGAAGACAGGGGCTTCATTAGCACAGATACGCAGTATTTT. It encodes CASSEDRGFISTDTQYF. The rearrangement links TRBV6-1 to TRBJ2-3; TRBD1 matches at 7 bases. The CDR3 extends over 17 amino acids. CDR1 is MNHNS, CDR2 SASEGT, per germline. J gave up 0 bases and V 1 base, and 7 bases lay outside the gene matches.

The rearrangement links TRBV5-1 to TRBJ2-7; tentatively, D is TRBD2 (5 bases). Germline CDR1 is SGHRS and CDR2 is YFSETQ. The V and J ends lost 2 bases and 2 bases respectively, with 11 bases between them. The CDR3 is 14 residues long. The chain's CDR3 is CASSFAGVPYEQYF. CDR3 coding DNA: TGCGCCAGCAGCTTCGCGGGCGTCCCCTACGAGCAGTACTTC.

The chain has TRBV5-6 and TRBJ2-7, with 12 positions matching TRBD2. V lost 4 bases and J lost 6; bases outside the gene matches: 8. Germline lookup yields CDR1 SGHDT and CDR2 YYEEEE. The CDR3 spans 15 residues. CDR3 amino acids: CASSRGGLAGVEQYF. Written as DNA, the CDR3 is TGTGCCAGCAGCCGGGGGGGACTAGCGGGCGTCGAGCAGTACTTC.

The gene calls are TRBV11-2 and TRBJ2-7; a possible D gene is TRBD1 (5 bases). Germline V gene sequence: CDR1 SGHAT, CDR2 FQNNGV. This CDR3 has 13 residues. Trimming took 0 bases from V and 7 from J, leaving 10 bases between them. Here the CDR3 DNA reads TGTGCCAGCAGCTTAGATAGGGGCCGGGAGCAGTACTTC. Its protein is CASSLDRGREQYF.

The V gene is TRBV4-1, the J gene TRBJ1-5, with TRBD1 matching 8 bases. The CDR3 is 19 amino acids. Germline CDR1 is MGHRA and CDR2 is YSYEKL. V shed 6 bases and J 2 bases; nucleotides not matched to a gene: 18. CDR3 protein: CASRPPGTRQGSGNQPQHF. The CDR3 nucleotides read TGCGCCAGCAGACCCCCGGGAACCCGACAGGGGAGCGGCAATCAGCCCCAGCATTTT.

The V gene is TRBV28, the J gene TRBJ2-1; D might be TRBD2 (5 bases). The CDR3 is 12 amino acids. CDR1 is MDHEN, CDR2 SYDVKM, per germline. Trimming took off 7 bases at V and 8 bases at J, with 12 bases between the two ends. The CDR3 nucleotides read TGTGCCAGCATGGGGAGTTCGGATGAGCAGTTCTTC. Translation: CASMGSSDEQFF.